The 9 T cell receptor beta chains in this list originate from one sample, sequenced in a study of somatic mutations in cytotoxic T cells in rheumatoid arthritis. The protocol was immunoSEQ multiplex PCR, while the TCRdb copy is restricted to in-frame clones and leaves out a portion. The sample comprises 8,000 to 8,500 clones, more than 65% of which are singletons, and less than 45% rests with the top ten. Source material: CD8+ T cells sorted from blood. Receptor source: an adult with rheumatoid arthritis.

This clone was recorded once. The V and J genes are TRBV5-1 and TRBJ2-1; D not certain. Germline CDR1 SGHRS, CDR2 YFSETQ. Between the trimmed V and J ends, which lost 4 bases and 9 bases, there was a span of 17 bases. The CDR3 is 14 residues long. CDR3 amino acids: CASSPGIRFPEQFF. The CDR3 region has the DNA TGCGCCAGCAGCCCTGGGATCCGGTTTCCTGAGCAGTTCTTC.

A remark on this clone: One junction end disagrees with the germline gene, perhaps due to a read error. The rearrangement joins TRBV29-1 to TRBJ2-1; D is perhaps TRBD1 or TRBD2 (5 bases each). Germline assignment: CDR1 SQVTM and CDR2 ANQGSEA. The CDR3 loop spans 15 amino acids. CDR3 sequence reads: CSVEEGSSSYNEQFF. The CDR3 region has the DNA TGCAGCGTCGAAGAGGGGAGTAGCTCCTACAATGAGCAGTTCTTC.

The chain couples TRBV7-8 to TRBJ1-5; D is perhaps TRBD1 (5 bases). Per the germline V gene, CDR1 is SGHVS and CDR2 is FQNEAQ. This CDR3 has 15 residues. V was trimmed by 1 base and J by 0 bases, leaving 7 bases between them. This CDR3 is CASSLEGYSNQPQHF. The CDR3 coding sequence is TGTGCCAGCAGCTTAGAGGGGTATAGCAATCAGCCCCAGCATTTT.

The chain carries TRBV6-5 and TRBJ2-2; unclear D gene. Germline V gene data show CDR1 as MNHEY and CDR2 as SVGAGI. V was cut by 0 bases and J by 5 bases, with 4 bases left in between. This CDR3 is 13 amino acids long. This CDR3 is CASSYSGTGELFF. CDR3 bases: TGTGCCAGCAGTTACTCGGGGACCGGGGAGCTGTTTTTT.

This clone appeared a single time. The chain combines TRBV28 with TRBJ2-6, with D possibly TRBD2 on 7 matching bases. The CDR3 contains 15 residues. The germline gives CDR1 MDHEN, CDR2 SYDVKM. Trimming took off 6 bases at V and 4 bases at J, with 13 bases between the two ends. In DNA form, the CDR3 reads TGTGCCAGCAGACGGGGGGCGTCCGGGGCCAACGTCCTGACTTTC. Amino acid sequence: CASRRGASGANVLTF.

This clone showed up just a few times. The DNA of the CDR3 is TGTGCCAGCAGTACCCTAGCTTTCGCTGAAGCTTTCTTT. It codes for CASSTLAFAEAFF. The chain carries TRBV25-1 and TRBJ1-1; D is uncertain. Germline V gene sequence: CDR1 MGHDK, CDR2 SYGVNS. This CDR3 contains 13 residues. The V gene lost 5 bases and the J gene lost 6 bases, with 13 bases spanning the gap.

This chain links TRBV25-1 with TRBJ2-5; possibly TRBD1 for D (6 bases). This CDR3 is built from 15 residues. Trimming took 4 bases from V and 4 from J, leaving 16 bases between them. CDR1 is MGHDK, CDR2 SYGVNS, per germline. The CDR3 here is CASSVAGDVLETQYF. CDR3 sequence (DNA): TGTGCCAGCAGTGTAGCAGGGGATGTGTTAGAGACCCAGTACTTC.

CDR3 nucleotides: TGTGCCAGCAGCTTAGAAAGGTCCATTCTTGAAAAACTGTTTTTT. Protein sequence: CASSLERSILEKLFF. The rearrangement uses TRBV11-2 and TRBJ1-4; D unclear. V lost 0 bases to trimming and J lost 7 bases, with 12 bases between them. The CDR3 spans 15 residues. Germline CDR1 and CDR2: SGHAT and FQNNGV.

The rearrangement links TRBV6-1 to TRBJ2-7; 9 nucleotides match TRBD1. The V gene end was trimmed by 7 bases and the J gene end by 2 bases; junction bases not matched to a gene: 9. CDR1 is MNHNS, CDR2 SASEGT, per germline. The CDR3 has 15 residues. The CDR3 sequence: CASTPGQGQAYEQYF. The CDR3 region has the DNA TGTGCCAGCACTCCCGGACAGGGGCAAGCCTACGAGCAGTACTTC.